This T cell receptor beta chain came from a study of Ad26.COV2.S vaccination and SARS-CoV-2 variants (dated by TCRdb to the early 2020s). With regard to the full study: Vaccine-arm donors came from COV1001, a multicentre, randomized, double-blind, placebo-controlled phase I-IIa trial of Ad26.COV2.S in healthy adults. Ad26.COV2.S was administered intramuscularly at 5 x 10^10 or 1 x 10^11 viral particles, either as a single shot or as two shots given 56 days apart. Trial participants were randomized into five groups of five: low-dose or high-dose Ad26.COV2.S given once or twice, or placebo on both occasions. The TCR-sequenced set comprised approximately 30 samples: some 20 Ad26.COV2.S vaccine recipients, 5 placebo recipients and 8 SARS-CoV-2 convalescent individuals. Investigators remained blinded to trial group allocation during experiments and outcome assessment. TCRbeta repertoire sequencing was used to assess the specificity and breadth of SARS-CoV-2-reactive T cell receptors after Ad26.COV2.S vaccination. Paper-wide results and their limitations: After vaccination, spike-specific CD8+ and CD4+ T cell responses were reported to show substantial breadth. Compared with placebo recipients, Ad26.COV2.S recipients showed higher spike-specific TCR breadth (P = 0.0014). The study lacked the statistical power to compare responses across vaccine doses or regimens. Comparable non-spike TCR breadth was observed between vaccine and placebo recipients, consistent with only spike being contained in the vaccine. The authors noted that the TCR breadth and depth analyses may have underestimated total T cell responses.

TCRbeta CDR3 regions were sequenced with the immunoSEQ Assay. After extraction, genomic DNA underwent amplification by bias-controlled multiplex PCR, followed by high-throughput sequencing. Processing in the source paper ran as follows. To quantify the absolute abundance of every unique TCRbeta CDR3 region, sequences were collapsed and filtered. Usable DNA was measured by amplifying reference genes present in all nucleated cells, and TCRbeta template counts were normalized to that usable DNA to estimate T cell fraction. Repertoire TCRs were annotated as SARS-CoV-2-specific when V gene, CDR3 amino acid sequence and J gene were exactly matched to a known reactive TCR set. The reference SARS-CoV-2 TCR set was derived from MIRA and filtered for enrichment in COVID-19-positive ImmuneCODE repertoires, a step that removed public or cross-reactive TCRs. Using the MIRA antigens, annotated TCRs were further analysed by specific ORF or by position within an ORF. Breadth was defined as annotated unique rearrangements over total unique productive rearrangements; depth was the summed frequency of those rearrangements. Two-sided Wilcoxon rank-sum tests were applied when comparing TCR breadth between groups. TCRdb retrieved this table from immuneACCESS and kept in-frame rearrangements only. Not all clones are present; in checked studies, unresolved V genes account for under half, and no reason is known for the remainder. The V and J calls and the clone size are those of that table, but D and trimming were determined from the DNA. Counted in this sample were about 680,000 clones; roughly 90% of them appeared once. Over 1.3% of the sample goes to the ten largest clones.

Only one count was recorded for this clone. Its antigen remains undetermined. The sample holds no much larger clone one base away, and base qualities are not on file. The sample's treatment or condition, from its label and the paper: over 15 received Ad26.COV2.S at low or high dose, single or two shots; roughly 5 received placebo; per-sample allocation not given. Repertoires of vaccine and placebo recipients were sequenced from samples taken on day 63 after the first injection. Cohort 1b enrolled about two dozen adults aged 18-55 years at a single site in Boston, USA, between 29 July and 7 August 2020. Ad26.COV2.S was a replication-incompetent adenovirus type 26 vector expressing a prefusion-stabilized SARS-CoV-2 spike protein from the original Wuhan strain. The CDR3 measures 14 amino acids from cysteine to phenylalanine. Of the read, only the CDR3 DNA is kept; its 42 bases are in frame from base 1. Per the germline V gene, MNHEY is the CDR1 and SVGAGI is the CDR2. A distance of 8 bases separates the germline ends of V and J, which lose 0 bases and 3 bases respectively.

Rearrangement joined TRBV6-5 to TRBJ1-2, with no confidently assigned D gene. The clonotype comes from a person aged 18-60 years who received the Ad26.COV2.S COVID-19 vaccine or a placebo. The source was peripheral blood, collected in a trial of Ad26.COV2.S vaccine versus placebo. CDR3 sequence: CASSYSSSYYGYTF. The sequenced DNA: TGTGCCAGCAGTTACTCGAGCAGCTACTATGGCTACACCTTC.